Presented here are 32 T cell receptor beta chains from one specimen sequenced in a study of blood T cell repertoires in COVID-19. TCRdb keeps only in-frame clones here, not all; method: immunoSEQ multiplex PCR. The profile shows about 220,000 clones, roughly four fifths of them singletons. The sample taken for sequencing was PBMCs or T cells enriched from blood (not recorded which). The receptors were gathered from a woman aged 55 to 70 who had recovered from COVID-19.

The CDR3 protein is CASSTSGGLYEQYF. Written as DNA, the CDR3 is TGTGCCAGCAGCACTAGCGGGGGGCTTTACGAGCAGTACTTC. The V call is TRBV7-2, the J call TRBJ2-7; 12 nucleotides align to TRBD2. The V gene's germline CDR1 is SGHTA and CDR2 FQGNSA. J gave up 4 bases and V 5 bases, and 3 bases lay outside the gene matches. This CDR3 spans 14 amino acids.

V usage is TRBV11-1 and J usage is TRBJ1-2; D call uncertain. The CDR3 totals 13 residues. Trimming took 6 bases from V and 2 from J, leaving 10 bases between them. CDR1 and CDR2 (germline): SGHAT, FQDESV (reference sequence). CDR3 sequence: CASSLGGNYGYTF. CDR3 in DNA: TGTGCCAGCAGTCTCGGAGGGAACTATGGCTACACCTTC.

The V call is TRBV6-4, the J call TRBJ1-5; D might be TRBD1 (5 bases). CDR1 and CDR2 from the germline V gene are MRHNA and SNTAGT. The V gene lost 4 bases and the J gene lost 2 bases, with 9 bases spanning the gap. The CDR3 runs 14 residues. The DNA for the CDR3 is TGTGCCAGCAGTGCAGGAGGGGGCAATCAGCCCCAGCATTTT. It encodes CASSAGGGNQPQHF.

V is TRBV14 and J is TRBJ1-4; no definite D call. The CDR3 sequence is 13 residues long. Trimming cost V 3 bases and J 3 bases, with 5 bases left between them. Germline V gene lookup returns CDR1 SGHDN and CDR2 FVKESK. The CDR3 spells CASSQQANEKLFF. The CDR3 region has the DNA TGTGCCAGCAGCCAGCAGGCTAATGAAAAACTGTTTTTT.

This chain uses TRBV6-5 with TRBJ2-7; 10 nucleotides match TRBD2. The germline V gene has CDR1 MNHEY and CDR2 SVGAGI. The CDR3 is made up of 16 amino acids. V was clipped by 2 bases and J by 0 bases; unmatched bases: 4. The CDR3 coding sequence is TGTGCCAGCAGTTACAGCGGGGGGGTTGTCTCCTACGAGCAGTACTTC. As protein: CASSYSGGVVSYEQYF.

This sequence joins TRBV27 and TRBJ1-2; D not resolved. Per the germline V gene, CDR1 is MNHEY and CDR2 is SMNVEV (reference sequence). Trimming left V 2 bases short and J 4 bases short, with 14 bases between. This CDR3 has 15 residues. In DNA, the CDR3 is TGTGCCAGCAGTTTAAGGCCTGATCGGGGCTATGGCTACACCTTC. Its translation is CASSLRPDRGYGYTF.

The rearrangement joins TRBV3-1 (or the pseudogene TRBV3-2) to TRBJ1-2, with D perhaps matching TRBD1 (5 bases). The ends were cut back, 1 base at V and 8 bases at J, with 14 bases in the middle. Germline V gene sequence: CDR1 LGHDT, CDR2 YNNKEL (reference sequence). CDR3 length: 14 residues. The CDR3 region is CASSQVGRPGGYTF. CDR3 bases: TGTGCCAGCAGCCAAGTGGGGCGGCCAGGAGGCTACACCTTC.

The genes are TRBV27 and TRBJ1-4, with TRBD1 matching 10 bases. The CDR3 extends over 18 amino acids. Germline CDR1 is MNHEY and CDR2 is SMNVEV (reference sequence). J was trimmed by 8 bases and V by 3 bases; bases with no gene match: 15. The CDR3 DNA reads as TGTGCCAGCAGTTTCCAAGGGACAGGGGCGCCCCCGGACGAAAAACTGTTTTTT. Protein product: CASSFQGTGAPPDEKLFF.

The chain links TRBV7-2 to TRBJ2-1; possibly TRBD2 for D (6 bases). CDR1 is SGHTA, CDR2 FQGNSA, per germline. The CDR3 has 14 residues. V lost 5 bases and J lost 8, with 16 bases in between. The CDR3 is CASSPSTSVDEQFF. The CDR3 bases are TGTGCCAGCAGCCCGTCGACTAGTGTAGATGAGCAGTTCTTC.

This clone is a singleton in its sample. This chain links TRBV7-8 with TRBJ1-1; D uncertain. V was pared by 1 base and J by 7 bases, with 10 bases between. This CDR3 has 13 amino acids. Germline-derived CDR1 and CDR2 are SGHVS and FQNEAQ. The CDR3 loop reads CASSLGRKVEAFF. CDR3 coding DNA: TGTGCCAGCAGCTTAGGGAGGAAGGTTGAAGCTTTCTTT.

The chain joins TRBV27 to TRBJ1-4, with D perhaps TRBD1 (5 bases). Germline-derived CDR1 and CDR2 are MNHEY and SMNVEV (reference sequence). This CDR3 comprises 14 residues. Trimming removed 8 bases from V and 8 bases from J, with 18 bases in between. The CDR3 here is CASRPGGGVEKLFF. CDR3 nucleotide sequence: TGTGCCAGCCGACCGGGAGGAGGGGTCGAAAAACTGTTTTTT.

The chain links TRBV19 to TRBJ2-3; tentatively, D is TRBD1 (5 bases). Per the germline V gene, CDR1 is LNHDA and CDR2 is SQIVND (reference sequence). With 5 bases removed from V and 0 bases from J, the gap between germline ends came to 12 bases. This CDR3 comprises 15 residues. The CDR3 nucleotides are TGTGCCAGTAGTTCCTATGCAGGGAGCACAGATACGCAGTATTTT. Translating gives CASSSYAGSTDTQYF.

This clone was found once. This chain links TRBV4-2 with TRBJ1-3; 7 nucleotides match TRBD1. Germline values: CDR1 LGHNA, CDR2 YNFKEQ. The CDR3 consists of 15 residues. Trimming took 1 base from V and 2 from J; bases not matched to a gene: 2. CDR3 amino acids: CASSQAQGAGNTIYF. The DNA for the CDR3 is TGTGCCAGCAGCCAAGCCCAGGGGGCTGGAAACACCATATATTTT.

This clone was recorded a few times. The CDR3 protein is CASSRQGRTYEQYF. The CDR3 DNA reads as TGTGCCAGTAGTAGACAGGGGCGAACCTACGAGCAGTACTTC. The chain links TRBV19 to TRBJ2-7; 8 nucleotides line up with TRBD1. The CDR3 has 14 amino acids. The trim removed 4 bases at V and 2 bases at J, leaving 4 bases unmatched. Per germline, CDR1 LNHDA and CDR2 SQIVND (reference sequence).

The genes are TRBV11-2 and TRBJ2-2; perhaps TRBD2 as D (6 bases). V lost 7 bases, J lost 0 bases, and 18 bases lay in between. CDR3 size: 17 residues. Germline V lookup: CDR1 SGHAT, CDR2 FQNNGV. CDR3: CASNPGTGKTNTGELFF. CDR3 in DNA: TGTGCCAGCAACCCTGGGACTGGGAAAACGAACACCGGGGAGCTGTTTTTT.

The chain has TRBV9 and TRBJ2-5; TRBD2 aligns across 12 bases. The CDR3 has 15 amino acids. Germline values: CDR1 SGDLS, CDR2 YYNGEE. Germline trimming cut 4 bases from V and 1 base from J; bases unmatched to any gene: 2. The DNA for the CDR3 is TGTGCCAGCAGCTCACTAGCGGGGGGCCAAGAGACCCAGTACTTC. Residues: CASSSLAGGQETQYF.

The chain is built from TRBV27 and TRBJ2-7; 9 bases are a match to TRBD1. J lost 6 bases, V lost 5 bases, and 11 bases had no gene match. The length of the CDR3 is 15 residues. The V gene's germline CDR1 is MNHEY and CDR2 SMNVEV (reference sequence). The CDR3 is CASSPHGQGRLEQYF. In nucleotides, the CDR3 is TGTGCCAGCAGTCCTCATGGACAGGGGAGGCTCGAGCAGTACTTC.

The count of this clone is one. CDR3 loop: CASSYRGQGANTEAFF. The CDR3 nucleotides read TGTGCCAGCAGTTACAGGGGACAGGGGGCGAACACTGAAGCTTTCTTT. This chain links TRBV6-5 with TRBJ1-1; TRBD1 agrees at 12 bases. V trimming: 2 bases; J trimming: 1 base; junction bases outside the gene matches: 2. The CDR3 consists of 16 residues. CDR1 and CDR2 (germline): MNHEY, SVGAGI.

The chain links TRBV4-2 to TRBJ2-5; TRBD2 matches at 7 bases. The CDR3 totals 14 residues. Losses at the gene ends were 4 bases for V and 2 bases for J; bases not matched to a gene: 4. Per germline, CDR1 LGHNA and CDR2 YNFKEQ. Here the CDR3 reads CASSPGLSQETQYF. The CDR3 coding sequence is TGTGCCAGCAGCCCGGGACTATCTCAAGAGACCCAGTACTTC.

The rearrangement joins TRBV30 to TRBJ1-1; 11 positions match TRBD1. The CDR3 has 15 amino acids. The V gene's germline CDR1 is GTSNPN and CDR2 SVGIG (reference sequence). The J segment lost 0 bases and the V segment lost 6 bases, leaving 6 bases of the junction unmatched. CDR3 DNA sequence: TGTGCCTGCCGCGGACAGGGGGCGTTGAACACTGAAGCTTTCTTT. It encodes CACRGQGALNTEAFF.

The chain uses TRBV15 and TRBJ1-2; 9 nucleotides line up with TRBD1. The germline V gene encodes CDR1 LNHNV and CDR2 YYDKDF (reference sequence). The CDR3 totals 16 residues. V gave up 5 bases and J gave up 7 bases; unmatched junction bases: 14. Here the CDR3 DNA reads TGTGCCACCAGCGCGCCGGGACAGGGATCCTCCTTTGGCTACACCTTC. This gives the protein CATSAPGQGSSFGYTF. Variable domain in full (rest from reference TRBV15 and TRBJ1-2): DAMVIQNPRYQVTQFGKPVTLSCSQTLNHNVMYWYQQKSSQAPKLLFHYYDKDFNNEADTPDNFQSRRPNTSFCFLDIRSPGLGDTAMYLCATSAPGQGSSFGYTFGSGTRLTVV.

The V and J genes are TRBV19 and TRBJ2-5; D perhaps matches TRBD1 (6 bases). V shed 8 bases and J shed 2 bases, with 15 bases lying between them. The CDR3 runs to 14 residues. The V gene's germline CDR1 is LNHDA and CDR2 SQIVND (reference sequence). This CDR3 is CASGTGTTQETQYF. In DNA, the CDR3 is TGTGCCAGTGGGACCGGGACAACTCAAGAGACCCAGTACTTC. The entire variable domain, with the rest obtained from reference TRBV19 and TRBJ2-5, is as follows: DGGITQSPKYLFRKEGQNVTLSCEQNLNHDAMYWYRQDPGQGLRLIYYSQIVNDFQKGDIAEGYSVSREKKESFPLTVTSAQKNPTAFYLCASGTGTTQETQYFGPGTRLLVL.

The chain links TRBV29-1 to TRBJ2-2; TRBD2 agrees at 9 bases. V gave up 2 bases and J gave up 6 bases; unmatched junction bases: 4. The CDR3 has 14 residues. Germline V gene sequence: CDR1 SQVTM, CDR2 ANQGSEA. In nucleotides, the CDR3 is TGCAGCGTTGAACCTAGCGGGATCCCCGGGGAGCTGTTTTTT. It is translated as CSVEPSGIPGELFF.

This clone came up once. The chain combines TRBV19 with TRBJ1-2; 7 positions agree with TRBD1. This CDR3 has 16 amino acids. The ends lost 3 bases at V and 5 bases at J; junction bases unmatched: 12. Germline lookup yields CDR1 LNHDA and CDR2 SQIVND (reference sequence). DNA for the CDR3: TGTGCCAGTAGTATCGAGGGACAGCGATCGCCATATGGCTACACCTTC. This gives the protein CASSIEGQRSPYGYTF.

V and J are TRBV10-3 and TRBJ1-1; 10 bases match TRBD1. V lost 4 bases, J lost 3 bases, and 11 bases stayed unmatched. The CDR3 contains 17 residues. Germline lookup yields CDR1 ENHRY and CDR2 SYGVKD. CDR3 sequence: CAISAATGGASYTEAFF. The CDR3 nucleotides are TGTGCCATCAGTGCCGCGACAGGGGGCGCTTCCTACACTGAAGCTTTCTTT.

Only a few counts were recorded for this clone. The chain links TRBV2 to TRBJ1-1; D gene ambiguous. V shed 3 bases and J shed 0 bases, with 11 bases lying between them. The CDR3 is made up of 15 amino acids. Germline V gene lookup returns CDR1 SNHLY and CDR2 FYNNEI. CDR3 amino acids: CASSEAARMNTEAFF. CDR3 nucleotide sequence: TGTGCCAGCAGTGAGGCAGCTAGAATGAACACTGAAGCTTTCTTT.

This rearrangement joins TRBV18 to TRBJ2-7, with 13 bases fitting TRBD2. The CDR3 has 14 residues. The V gene's germline CDR1 is KGHSH and CDR2 LQKENI. Trimming took 5 bases from V and 5 from J; bases not matched to a gene: 3. The CDR3 DNA follows: TGTGCCAGCTCATCTGGACTAGCGGGAGACGAGCAGTACTTC. This gives the protein CASSSGLAGDEQYF.

The chain is built from TRBV19 and TRBJ1-2; 9 bases are shared with TRBD1. Unmatched junction bases numbered 10, after V lost 4 bases and J lost 4 bases. This CDR3 is built from 16 residues. Germline loops: CDR1 LNHDA, CDR2 SQIVND (reference sequence). The CDR3 bases are TGTGCCAGTAGTACCGGGACAGGGAGTCGTAGCTATGGCTACACCTTC. This sequence encodes CASSTGTGSRSYGYTF.

CDR3 bases: TGTGCCAGCAGCTGGGACAGGGAATCCTACGAGCAGTACTTC. It codes for CASSWDRESYEQYF. The chain has TRBV5-6 and TRBJ2-7, with 9 bases matching TRBD1. The V gene end was trimmed by 3 bases and the J gene end by 1 base; junction bases not matched to a gene: 2. Germline-derived CDR1 and CDR2 are SGHDT and YYEEEE. The CDR3 runs to 14 residues.

This chain connects TRBV6-5 to TRBJ1-6; D remains unclear. The germline V gene encodes CDR1 MNHEY and CDR2 SVGAGI. The length of the CDR3 is 15 residues. Trimming shortened V by 8 bases and J by 5 bases, and 16 bases separated the two germline ends. Written as DNA, the CDR3 is TGTGCCAGCGCGAAAACGGAGGACCATAATTCACCCCTCCACTTT. Its protein product is CASAKTEDHNSPLHF.

The genes are TRBV7-6 and TRBJ2-1; D not resolved. V lost 2 bases and J 14 bases, leaving 10 bases between the germline ends. The CDR3 extends over 11 amino acids. CDR1 and CDR2 (germline): SGHVS, FNYEAQ. The CDR3 loop reads CASSLHGAEFF. The CDR3 DNA follows: TGTGCCAGCAGCTTACACGGTGCGGAGTTCTTC.

This clone showed up just once. The chain recombines TRBV5-1 with TRBJ2-1; no clear D. Trimming removed 0 bases at V and 6 bases at J, with 7 bases between. Germline CDR1 and CDR2: SGHRS and YFSETQ. This CDR3 has 13 amino acids. The CDR3 region is CASSLALVNEQFF. In DNA, the CDR3 is TGCGCCAGCAGCTTGGCCCTAGTCAATGAGCAGTTCTTC.